The entry below describes one TCR beta chain. The source of the sample is a study of CDR3 diversity in severe acne. TCRdb redid the calling of the PCR reads with MiXCR, one entry per CDR3 protein. Altogether almost 85,000 distinct CDR3 sequences are present, 51% being singletons, with the ten largest covering roughly an eighth. Germline V CDR1 and CDR2: MNHEY, SVGAGI. Deletions cut 10 bases from V and 0 bases from J, with 18 bases between. The CDR3 runs 15 residues. The sequencing input was blood. The sequence was obtained from a male donor in good health, without acne. The genes are TRBV6-5 and TRBJ1-1; weak D call: TRBD1 (6 bases). This chain's CDR3 is CATKGAGDLNTEAFF. The CDR3 bases are TGTGCCACTAAAGGGGCAGGGGATCTGAACACTGAAGCTTTCTTT.